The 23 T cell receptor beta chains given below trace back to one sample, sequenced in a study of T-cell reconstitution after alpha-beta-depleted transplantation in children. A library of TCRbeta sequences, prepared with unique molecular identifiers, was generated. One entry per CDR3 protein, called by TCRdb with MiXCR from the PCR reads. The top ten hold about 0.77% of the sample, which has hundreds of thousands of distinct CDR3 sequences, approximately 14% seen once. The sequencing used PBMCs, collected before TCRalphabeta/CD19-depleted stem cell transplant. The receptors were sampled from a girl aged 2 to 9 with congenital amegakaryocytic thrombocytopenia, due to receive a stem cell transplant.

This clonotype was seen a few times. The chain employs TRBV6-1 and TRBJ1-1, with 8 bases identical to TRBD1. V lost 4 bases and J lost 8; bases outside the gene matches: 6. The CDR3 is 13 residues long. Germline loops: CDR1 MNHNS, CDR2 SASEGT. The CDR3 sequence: CASSVRQGMEAFF. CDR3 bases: TGTGCCAGCAGTGTTCGACAGGGGATGGAAGCTTTCTTT.

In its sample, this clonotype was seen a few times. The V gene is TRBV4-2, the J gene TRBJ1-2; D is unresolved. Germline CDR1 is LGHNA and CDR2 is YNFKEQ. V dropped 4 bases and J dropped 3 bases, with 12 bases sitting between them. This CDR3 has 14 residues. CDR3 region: CASSPTDGDYGYTF. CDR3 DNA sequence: TGTGCCAGCAGCCCAACGGACGGTGACTATGGCTACACCTTC.

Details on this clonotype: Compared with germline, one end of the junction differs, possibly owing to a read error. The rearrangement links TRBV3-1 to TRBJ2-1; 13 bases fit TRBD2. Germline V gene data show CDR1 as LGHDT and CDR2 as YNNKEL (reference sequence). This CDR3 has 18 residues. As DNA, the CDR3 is TGTGCCAGCTGCCACGGACTAGCGGGAGACTCTTATATGAATGAGCAGTTCTTC. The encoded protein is CASCHGLAGDSYMNEQFF.

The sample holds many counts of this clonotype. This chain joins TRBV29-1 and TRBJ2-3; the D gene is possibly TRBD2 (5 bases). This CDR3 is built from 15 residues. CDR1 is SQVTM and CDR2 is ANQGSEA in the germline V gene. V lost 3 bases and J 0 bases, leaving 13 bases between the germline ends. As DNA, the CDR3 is TGCAGCGTTGATGTCAGCGGAACTAGCACAGATACGCAGTATTTT. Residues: CSVDVSGTSTDTQYF.

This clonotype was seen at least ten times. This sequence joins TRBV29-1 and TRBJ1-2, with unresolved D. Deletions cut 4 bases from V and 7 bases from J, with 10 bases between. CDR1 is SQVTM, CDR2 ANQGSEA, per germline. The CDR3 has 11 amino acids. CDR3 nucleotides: TGCAGCGTTGGCCCGGAGAGTGGCTACACCTTC. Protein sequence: CSVGPESGYTF.

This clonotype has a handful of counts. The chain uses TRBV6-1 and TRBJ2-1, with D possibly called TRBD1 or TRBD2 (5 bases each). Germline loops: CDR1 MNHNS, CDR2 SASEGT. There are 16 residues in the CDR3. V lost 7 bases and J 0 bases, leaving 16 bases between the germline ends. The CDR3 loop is CASNLGRVSSYNEQFF. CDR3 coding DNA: TGTGCCAGCAACCTGGGGCGGGTGAGCTCCTACAATGAGCAGTTCTTC.

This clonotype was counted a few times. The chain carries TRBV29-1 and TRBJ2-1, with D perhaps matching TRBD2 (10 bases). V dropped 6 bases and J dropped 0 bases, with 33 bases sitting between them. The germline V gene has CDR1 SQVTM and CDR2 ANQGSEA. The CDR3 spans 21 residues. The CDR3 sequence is CSVAGTGTGLANKSSYNEQFF. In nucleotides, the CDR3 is TGCAGCGTGGCCGGGACAGGGACGGGACTAGCGAACAAGAGCTCCTACAATGAGCAGTTCTTC.

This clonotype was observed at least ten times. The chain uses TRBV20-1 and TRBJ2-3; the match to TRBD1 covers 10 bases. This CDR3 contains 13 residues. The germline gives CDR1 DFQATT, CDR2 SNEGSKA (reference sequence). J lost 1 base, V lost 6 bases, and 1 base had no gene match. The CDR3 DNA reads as TGCAGTGCCGGGACAGGGGGCACAGATACGCAGTATTTT. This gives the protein CSAGTGGTDTQYF.

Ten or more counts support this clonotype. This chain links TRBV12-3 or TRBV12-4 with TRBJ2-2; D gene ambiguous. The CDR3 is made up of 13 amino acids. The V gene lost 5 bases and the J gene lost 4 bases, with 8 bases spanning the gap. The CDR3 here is CASSPWGTGELFF. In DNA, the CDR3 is TGTGCCAGCAGTCCATGGGGCACCGGGGAGCTGTTTTTT.

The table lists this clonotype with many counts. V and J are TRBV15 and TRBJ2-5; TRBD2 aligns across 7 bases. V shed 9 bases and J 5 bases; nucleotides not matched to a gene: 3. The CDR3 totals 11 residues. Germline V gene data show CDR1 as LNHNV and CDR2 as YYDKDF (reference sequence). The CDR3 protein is CATMGGETQYF. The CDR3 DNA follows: TGTGCCACTATGGGAGGGGAGACCCAGTACTTC.

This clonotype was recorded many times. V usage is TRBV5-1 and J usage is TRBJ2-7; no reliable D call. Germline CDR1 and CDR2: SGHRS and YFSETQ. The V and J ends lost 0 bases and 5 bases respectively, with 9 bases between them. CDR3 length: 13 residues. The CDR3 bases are TGCGCCAGCAGCTTGGACGACACCGACGAGCAGTACTTC. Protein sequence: CASSLDDTDEQYF.

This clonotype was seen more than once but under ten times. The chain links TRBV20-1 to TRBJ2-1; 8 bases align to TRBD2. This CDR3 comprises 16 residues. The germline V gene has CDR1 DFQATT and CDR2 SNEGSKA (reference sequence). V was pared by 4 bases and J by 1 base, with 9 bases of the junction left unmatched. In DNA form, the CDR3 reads TGCAGTGCTACGTACACCGGGACTAGATCCTACAATGAGCAGTTCTTC. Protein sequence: CSATYTGTRSYNEQFF.

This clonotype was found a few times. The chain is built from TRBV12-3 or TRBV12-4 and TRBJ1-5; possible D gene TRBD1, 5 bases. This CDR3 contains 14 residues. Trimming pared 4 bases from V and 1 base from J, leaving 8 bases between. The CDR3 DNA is TGTGCCAGCAGTTGGGGACGGAGCAATCAGCCCCAGCATTTT. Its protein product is CASSWGRSNQPQHF.

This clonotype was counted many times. The CDR3 is CSPGSTANYGYTF. CDR3 nucleotide sequence: TGCAGTCCTGGATCTACAGCCAACTATGGCTACACCTTC. The chain joins TRBV20-1 to TRBJ1-2; D unresolved. V gave up 8 bases and J gave up 2 bases, with 15 bases separating them. Germline assignment: CDR1 DFQATT and CDR2 SNEGSKA (reference sequence). This CDR3 has 13 amino acids.

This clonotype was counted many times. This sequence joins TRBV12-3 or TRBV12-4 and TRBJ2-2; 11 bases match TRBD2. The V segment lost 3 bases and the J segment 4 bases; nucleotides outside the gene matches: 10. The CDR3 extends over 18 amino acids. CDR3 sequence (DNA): TGTGCCAGCAGTTTTATCAGGTCCCTAGCGGGAGGCACCGGGGAGCTGTTTTTT. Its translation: CASSFIRSLAGGTGELFF.

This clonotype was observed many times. CDR3 protein: CASSYRVPSGANVLTF. The CDR3 bases are TGCGCCAGCAGCTACAGGGTTCCCTCTGGGGCCAACGTCCTGACTTTC. V and J are TRBV5-1 and TRBJ2-6; D might be TRBD1 (6 bases). With 3 bases removed from V and 0 bases from J, the gap between germline ends came to 10 bases. Looked up from germline, CDR1 is SGHRS and CDR2 is YFSETQ. The CDR3 has 16 residues.

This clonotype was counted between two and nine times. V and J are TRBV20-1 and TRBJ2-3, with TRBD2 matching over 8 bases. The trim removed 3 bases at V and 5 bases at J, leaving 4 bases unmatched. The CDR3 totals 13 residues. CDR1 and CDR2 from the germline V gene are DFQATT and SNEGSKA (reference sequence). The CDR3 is CSARAAGGDTQYF. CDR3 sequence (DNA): TGCAGTGCTAGGGCCGCGGGAGGAGATACGCAGTATTTT.

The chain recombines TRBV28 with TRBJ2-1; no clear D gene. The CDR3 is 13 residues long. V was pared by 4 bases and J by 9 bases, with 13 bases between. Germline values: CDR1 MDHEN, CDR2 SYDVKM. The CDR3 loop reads CASSSREGGEQFF. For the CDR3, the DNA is TGTGCCAGCAGTTCAAGGGAAGGCGGTGAGCAGTTCTTC.

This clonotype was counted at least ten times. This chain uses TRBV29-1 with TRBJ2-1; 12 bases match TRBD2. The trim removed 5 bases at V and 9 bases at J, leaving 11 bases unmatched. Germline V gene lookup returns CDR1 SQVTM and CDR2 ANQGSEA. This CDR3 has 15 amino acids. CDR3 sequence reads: CSVQLGLAGTGEQFF. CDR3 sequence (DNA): TGCAGCGTTCAGCTCGGACTAGCGGGAACGGGTGAGCAGTTCTTC.

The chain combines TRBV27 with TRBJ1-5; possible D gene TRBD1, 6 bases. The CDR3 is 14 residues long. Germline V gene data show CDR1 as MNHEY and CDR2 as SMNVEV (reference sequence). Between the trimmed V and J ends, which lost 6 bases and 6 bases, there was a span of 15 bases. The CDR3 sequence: CASSLSRTVQPQHF. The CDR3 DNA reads TGTGCCAGCAGCCTATCCCGGACAGTTCAGCCCCAGCATTTT.

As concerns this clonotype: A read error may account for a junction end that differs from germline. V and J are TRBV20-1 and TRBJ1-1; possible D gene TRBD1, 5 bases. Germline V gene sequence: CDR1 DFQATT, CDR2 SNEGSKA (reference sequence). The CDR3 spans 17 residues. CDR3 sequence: CCARDGTGFSASTEAFF. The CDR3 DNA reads TGCTGTGCTAGAGATGGGACGGGGTTTTCCGCCAGCACTGAAGCTTTCTTT.

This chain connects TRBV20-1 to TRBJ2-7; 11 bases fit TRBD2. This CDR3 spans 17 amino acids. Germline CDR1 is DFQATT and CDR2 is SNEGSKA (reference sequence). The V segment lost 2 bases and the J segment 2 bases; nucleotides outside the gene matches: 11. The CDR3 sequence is CSARPRRTSGLTYEQYF. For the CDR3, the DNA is TGCAGTGCTAGACCACGTCGGACTAGCGGGCTGACCTACGAGCAGTACTTC.

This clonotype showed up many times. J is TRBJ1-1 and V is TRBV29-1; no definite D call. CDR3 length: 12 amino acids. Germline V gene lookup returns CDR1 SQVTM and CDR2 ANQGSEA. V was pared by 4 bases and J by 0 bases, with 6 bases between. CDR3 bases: TGCAGCGTTGCCCGGTTGAACACTGAAGCTTTCTTT. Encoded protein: CSVARLNTEAFF.